One T cell receptor beta chain is described in this entry. Original processing notes: Reference gene primer amplification in the assay estimated nucleated cell counts. TCRdb's copy holds only in-frame clones and misses some; the assay was immunoSEQ multiplex PCR. V and J calls and clone size follow that table, whereas D and trimming were derived from the DNA. The sample contains a few hundred thousand clones, about 85% of which appear only once. This sample is part of a study of blood T cell repertoires in COVID-19. As for the study in general: Donors in the United States, Italy and Spain gave samples during acute or convalescent COVID-19. The analysed material was cDNA or gDNA that came from T cells, B-cell-depleted T cells, or PBMCs.

The CDR3 sequence is 14 residues long. The origin of this receptor is a man aged 18-30 years with active or convalescent COVID-19. The V gene is TRBV21-1, the J gene TRBJ2-7; whether TRBD1, the table's D call, matches the DNA was not checked. TRBV21-1 is shown as a pseudogene. The specimen sequenced was peripheral blood. CDR3 protein: CASSSGTGIYEQYF. The CDR3 DNA reads TGTGCCAGCAGCTCCGGGACAGGGATCTACGAGCAGTACTTC.